This TCR beta chain was captured by sequencing in a study of T cells in Graves' hyperthyroidism and ophthalmopathy. On the study more broadly: Peripheral blood sampling occurred at initial diagnosis, before any treatment.

CDR1 and CDR2 (germline): LGHNT, FRNRAP. CDR3 length: 12 amino acids. TCR beta CDR3 regions were amplified from RNA. Researchers ran a first-round RT-PCR on the TCR CDR3 using the HTBI primer set. TCRdb reanalysed the multiplex PCR reads using MiXCR and keeps one entry per CDR3 protein. This table holds around 520,000 distinct CDR3 sequences, approximately 25% found once. This clonotype was seen a few times. It may be a read error: a sequence one base away is much more abundant. The sample was blood. The sequence was obtained from a woman younger than 45 with Graves' ophthalmopathy. The chain combines TRBV12-5 with TRBJ2-2; possibly TRBD2 for D (6 bases). For the CDR3, the DNA is TGTGCTAGTGGTTTTGTCCCCGGGGGGCTGTTTTTT. It yields the protein CASGFVPGGLFF.